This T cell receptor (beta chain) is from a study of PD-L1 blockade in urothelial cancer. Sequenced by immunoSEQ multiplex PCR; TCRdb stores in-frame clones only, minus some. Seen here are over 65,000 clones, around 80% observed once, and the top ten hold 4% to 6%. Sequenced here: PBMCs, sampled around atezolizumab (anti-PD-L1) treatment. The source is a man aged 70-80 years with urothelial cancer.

For the CDR3, the DNA is TGCAGTGCTGCGGACATCTACGAGCAGTACTTC. It translates to CSAADIYEQYF. The chain recombines TRBV20-1 with TRBJ2-7; D is possibly TRBD1 (5 bases). This CDR3 is built from 11 residues. The germline V gene has CDR1 DFQATT and CDR2 SNEGSKA (reference sequence). Trimming removed 5 bases at V and 3 bases at J, with 8 bases between.